The rows below give T cell receptor beta chains drawn from one sample of a study of blood T cell repertoires in COVID-19. Profiling relied on immunoSEQ multiplex PCR, and the TCRdb table lists in-frame clones only, not all of them. The sample lists 110,000 or so clones; 85% to 90% were seen once. The sequenced sample was peripheral blood. The receptors shown here come from a human donor with acute or convalescent COVID-19. The donor label of this sample is uncertain. Each CDR3 is given with its conserved first and last residue. Each record gives: clone size, D gene, V gene, J gene, CDR3 DNA, CDR3 protein. The D gene is left open where the match is weak. For some rows the clone size is stated as once, few or many, or as a class when expanded; others skip it.

>.|.|TRBV5-1|TRBJ1-1
TGCGCCAGCAGCTGGTCCTGGAGCACTGAAGCTTTCTTT
CASSWSWSTEAFF
>.|.|TRBV19|TRBJ2-1
TGTGCCAGTAGTTCCCCAGGGGAGCAGTTCTTC
CASSSPGEQFF
>few|TRBD2|TRBV27|TRBJ2-1
TGTGCCAGCAGTTTATGGACTAGCGGGGTTTCCTACAATGAGCAGTTCTTC
CASSLWTSGVSYNEQFF
>.|.|TRBV4-1|TRBJ2-7
TGCGCCAGCAGCCAAGGCGGGAATTACGAGCAGTACTTC
CASSQGGNYEQYF
>few|TRBD1|TRBV27|TRBJ1-5
TGTGCCAGCAGCCGACAGGGGGGCAATCAGCCCCAGCATTTT
CASSRQGGNQPQHF
>.|.|TRBV19|TRBJ2-1
TGTGCCAGTAGCTGGACTGGGAGCTCCTACAATGAGCAGTTCTTC
CASSWTGSSYNEQFF
>.|.|TRBV6-5|TRBJ2-7
TGTGCCAGCAGTTTCAGGGCCGAGCAGTACTTC
CASSFRAEQYF
>.|TRBD2|TRBV25-1|TRBJ2-1
TGTGCCAGCAGTGCCCCTAGCGGGATTTCAAATGAGCAGTTCTTC
CASSAPSGISNEQFF
>.|.|TRBV5-1|TRBJ1-2
TGCGCCAGCAAGTTACAGTCGACTAACTATGGCTACACCTTC
CASKLQSTNYGYTF
>.|.|TRBV7-2|TRBJ2-7
TGTGCCAGCAGCTTAAATCCCACCTACGAGCAGTACTTC
CASSLNPTYEQYF
>.|.|TRBV6-2/TRBV6-3|TRBJ1-5
TGTGCCAGCAGTTACTCCCACAACGTCAATCAGCCCCAGCATTTT
CASSYSHNVNQPQHF
>.|.|TRBV10-3|TRBJ1-5
TGTGCCATCAGTGACCCCAAGCGGGGAGATCAGCCCCAGCATTTT
CAISDPKRGDQPQHF
>.|.|TRBV7-9|TRBJ2-3
TGTGCCAGCAGCTTGTACGGAGTGGTCTCAGATACGCAGTATTTT
CASSLYGVVSDTQYF
>.|.|TRBV6-5|TRBJ2-1
TGTGCCAGCAGTTACTCGAGTTACGCGAATGAGCAGTTCTTC
CASSYSSYANEQFF
>once|.|TRBV6-5|TRBJ1-6
TGTGCCAGCAGTTACTATCAGGGGTCTAATTCACCCCTCCACTTT
CASSYYQGSNSPLHF
>.|.|TRBV18|TRBJ2-3
TGTGCCAGCTCACCAACATGGCAGCGGAACACAGATACGCAGTATTTT
CASSPTWQRNTDTQYF
>.|TRBD2|TRBV9|TRBJ2-1
TGTGCCAGCAGCAGAGGACTAGCGGGAGTCAGTTTTGAGCAGTTCTTC
CASSRGLAGVSFEQFF
>.|.|TRBV28|TRBJ2-3
TGTGCCAGCAGTTTATCGGATACGCAGTATTTT
CASSLSDTQYF
>.|.|TRBV28|TRBJ1-1
TGTGCCAGCAGTGAAGGGAGGTACACTGAAGCTTTCTTT
CASSEGRYTEAFF
>.|.|TRBV10-3|TRBJ1-5
TGTGCCATCAGTGAGTACAGGGATAGCAATCAGCCCCAGCATTTT
CAISEYRDSNQPQHF
>once|.|TRBV5-4|TRBJ2-7
TGTGCCAGCAGCTTTCAGCGGTCCTACGAGCAGTACTTC
CASSFQRSYEQYF
>.|.|TRBV15|TRBJ2-1
TGTGCCACCAGCAGAGCCGGGACCTACAATGAGCAGTTCTTC
CATSRAGTYNEQFF
>.|.|TRBV5-1|TRBJ2-1
TGCGCCAGCAGCTTGGGGACAGCTAGCTCCTACAATGAGCAGTTCTTC
CASSLGTASSYNEQFF
>.|TRBD1|TRBV11-2|TRBJ1-4
TGTGCCAGCAGCTCACAACGACAGGGGGCCGGTAATGAAAAACTGTTTTTT
CASSSQRQGAGNEKLFF
>.|.|TRBV4-1|TRBJ2-2
TGCGCCAGCAGCCCGACTAGAAACACCGGGGAGCTGTTTTTT
CASSPTRNTGELFF
>.|.|TRBV7-2|TRBJ2-7
TGTGCCAGCAGCTTGGACTGGAACTCCTACGAGCAGTACTTC
CASSLDWNSYEQYF
>.|.|TRBV4-3|TRBJ1-1
TGCGCCAGCAGCCAAGATCATGAAGACCTACACGGGTCCACTGAAGCTTTCTTT
CASSQDHEDLHGSTEAFF
>few|TRBD2|TRBV6-2/TRBV6-3|TRBJ2-2
TGTGCCAGCAGTTTCCAAGGACTAGCGGGGGATGTGGGGGAGCTGTTTTTT
CASSFQGLAGDVGELFF
>.|TRBD1|TRBV9|TRBJ2-1
TGTGCCAGCAGCCCCAGGACAGGGTCGGGCTCCTACAATGAGCAGTTCTTC
CASSPRTGSGSYNEQFF
>.|TRBD1|TRBV28|TRBJ1-2
TGTGCCAGCAGTTTATCGACAGGGAATGGCTACACCTTC
CASSLSTGNGYTF
>.|.|TRBV5-5|TRBJ1-6
TGTGCCAGCAGGCTCGCGGCAGGGGTGTATAGTTCACCCCTCCACTTT
CASRLAAGVYSSPLHF
>.|.|TRBV6-5|TRBJ1-2
TGTGCCAGCAGTTACGGGCAGGGGAGTAGTGGCTACACCTTC
CASSYGQGSSGYTF
>.|TRBD1|TRBV7-8|TRBJ1-2
TGTGCCAGCAGCCCTGCTGGGACAGGGGGATATGGCTACACCTTC
CASSPAGTGGYGYTF
>few|.|TRBV4-2|TRBJ1-2
TGTGCCAGCAGCCAGGGGACGGACAGCTATGGCTACACCTTC
CASSQGTDSYGYTF
>once|TRBD2|TRBV7-7|TRBJ2-1
TGTGCCAGCAGCTCCGGACTAGCGGGAGGCTACAATGAGCAGTTCTTC
CASSSGLAGGYNEQFF
>.|TRBD1|TRBV30|TRBJ1-1
TGTGCAGGGGGCGGTTTGGGCACTGAAGCTTTCTTT
CAGGGLGTEAFF
>.|TRBD1|TRBV29-1|TRBJ2-2
TGCAGCGTTGAAGATTGGACAGGGGATTATGCCGGGGAGCTGTTTTTT
CSVEDWTGDYAGELFF
>.|.|TRBV4-1|TRBJ1-2
TGCGCCAGCAGTCCGGGACAAGGGGGTAATTCTAACTATGGCTACACCTTC
CASSPGQGGNSNYGYTF
>.|TRBD2|TRBV5-5|TRBJ2-1
TGTGCCAGCAGCTCTAGACTAGCGGGGGCTCTTAATGAGCAGTTCTTC
CASSSRLAGALNEQFF
>.|.|TRBV2|TRBJ1-2
TGTGCCAGCACGGAGGGGTTAACCTACACCTTC
CASTEGLTYTF
>.|.|TRBV6-2/TRBV6-3|TRBJ1-5
TGTGCCAGCAGTTACTCGAAGGGGAATCAGCCCCAGCATTTT
CASSYSKGNQPQHF
>.|TRBD2|TRBV5-1|TRBJ2-6
TGCGCCAGCAGCCGCGGGGGCTCTGGGGCCAACGTCCTGACTTTC
CASSRGGSGANVLTF
>.|TRBD1|TRBV10-3|TRBJ1-2
TGTGCCATTCAACAGGGGGCGGGCGGCTACACCTTC
CAIQQGAGGYTF
>.|.|TRBV27|TRBJ1-1
TGTGCCAGCATCGCGGCATCTTTCGAAGGCGCAGCTTTCTTT
CASIAASFEGAAFF
>.|.|TRBV2|TRBJ1-2
TGTGCCAGCACCGGACAGAAGGAAGGGTATGGCTACACCTTC
CASTGQKEGYGYTF
>.|TRBD2|TRBV14|TRBJ2-2
TGTGCCAGCAGCTTCGGACTAGCTAACACCGGGGAGCTGTTTTTT
CASSFGLANTGELFF
>.|TRBD2|TRBV28|TRBJ2-3
TGTGCCAGCACCCACGGGAGGTCGCCAGGTACGCAGTATTTT
CASTHGRSPGTQYF
>.|TRBD1|TRBV19|TRBJ1-5
TGTGCCAGTAGTATCGGGACAGGTAGCAATCAGCCCCAGCATTTT
CASSIGTGSNQPQHF
>.|TRBD1|TRBV29-1|TRBJ1-5
TGCAGCGCAAGGACAGGGGATAGCAATCAGCCCCAGCATTTT
CSARTGDSNQPQHF
>.|.|TRBV7-6|TRBJ2-5
TGTGCCAGCAGCGCACAGGGCTGGGAGACCCAGTACTTC
CASSAQGWETQYF
>once|.|TRBV28|TRBJ1-1
TGTGCCAGCAGCATCACAGGGATTGGGAACACTGAAGCTTTCTTT
CASSITGIGNTEAFF
>once|TRBD2|TRBV4-3|TRBJ2-3
TGCGCCAGCAGCCAAGATCTAGCGGGGGGGATCACAGATACGCAGTATTTT
CASSQDLAGGITDTQYF
>once|.|TRBV5-4|TRBJ1-5
TGTGCCAGCAGCTCGGCCGACAGACTCCTTAGCAATCAGCCCCAGCATTTT
CASSSADRLLSNQPQHF
>.|.|TRBV7-7|TRBJ2-7
TGTGCCAGCAGCATCATCCCCAGCTCCTACGAGCAGTACTTC
CASSIIPSSYEQYF